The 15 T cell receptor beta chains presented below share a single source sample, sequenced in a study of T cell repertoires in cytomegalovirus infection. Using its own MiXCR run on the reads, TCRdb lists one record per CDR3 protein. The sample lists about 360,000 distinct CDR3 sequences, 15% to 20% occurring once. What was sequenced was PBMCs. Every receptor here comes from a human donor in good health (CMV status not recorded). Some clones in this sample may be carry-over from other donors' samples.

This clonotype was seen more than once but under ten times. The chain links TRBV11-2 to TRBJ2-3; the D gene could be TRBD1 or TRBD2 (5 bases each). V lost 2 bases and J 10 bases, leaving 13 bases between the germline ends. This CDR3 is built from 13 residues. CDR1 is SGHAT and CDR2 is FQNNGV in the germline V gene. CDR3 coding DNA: TGTGCCAGCAGCTTATCTTCGGGGCGGCCGCAGTATTTT. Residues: CASSLSSGRPQYF.

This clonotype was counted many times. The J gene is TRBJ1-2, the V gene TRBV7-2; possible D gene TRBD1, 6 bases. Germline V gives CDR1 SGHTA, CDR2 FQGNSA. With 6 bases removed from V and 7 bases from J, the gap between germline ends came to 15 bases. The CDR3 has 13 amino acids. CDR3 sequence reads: CASSLQGVGGYTF. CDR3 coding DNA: TGTGCCAGCAGTCTACAGGGAGTTGGTGGCTACACCTTC.

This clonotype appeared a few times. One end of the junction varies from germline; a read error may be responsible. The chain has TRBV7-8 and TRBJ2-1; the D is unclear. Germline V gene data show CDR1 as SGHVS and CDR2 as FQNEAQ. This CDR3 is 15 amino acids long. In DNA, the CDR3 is TGTGCCAGCAGCGTCGTCGGGTTCTCCAACAATGAGCAGTTCTTC. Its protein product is CASSVVGFSNNEQFF.

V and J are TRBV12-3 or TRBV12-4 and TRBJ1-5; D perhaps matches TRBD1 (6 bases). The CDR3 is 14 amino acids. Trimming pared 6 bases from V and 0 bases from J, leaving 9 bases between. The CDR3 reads CASSADSSNQPQHF. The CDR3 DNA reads TGTGCCAGCAGCGCGGACAGTAGCAATCAGCCCCAGCATTTT.

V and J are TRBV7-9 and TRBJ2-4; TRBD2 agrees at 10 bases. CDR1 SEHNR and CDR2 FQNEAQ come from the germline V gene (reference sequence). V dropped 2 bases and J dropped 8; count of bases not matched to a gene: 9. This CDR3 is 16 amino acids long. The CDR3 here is CASSLRSGRASDIQYF. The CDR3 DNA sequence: TGTGCCAGCAGCTTAAGGAGCGGGAGGGCCTCAGACATTCAGTACTTC.

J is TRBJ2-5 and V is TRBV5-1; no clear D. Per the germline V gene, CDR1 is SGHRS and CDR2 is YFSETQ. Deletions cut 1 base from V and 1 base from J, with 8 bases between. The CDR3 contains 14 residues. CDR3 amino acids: CASSLKTAQETQYF. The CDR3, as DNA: TGCGCCAGCAGCTTGAAGACGGCCCAAGAGACCCAGTACTTC.

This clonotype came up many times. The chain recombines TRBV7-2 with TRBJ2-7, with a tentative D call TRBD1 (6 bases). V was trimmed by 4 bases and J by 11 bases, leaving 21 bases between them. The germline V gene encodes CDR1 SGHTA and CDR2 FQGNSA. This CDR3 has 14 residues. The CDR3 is CASSSPGDLVWKYF. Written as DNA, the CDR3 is TGTGCCAGCAGCTCACCAGGGGATCTCGTGTGGAAGTACTTC.

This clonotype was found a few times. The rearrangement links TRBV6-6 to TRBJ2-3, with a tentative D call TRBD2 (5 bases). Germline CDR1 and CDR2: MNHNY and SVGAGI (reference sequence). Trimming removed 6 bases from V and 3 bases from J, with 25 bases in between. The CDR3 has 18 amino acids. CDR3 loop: CASRPSPGDLPETDTQYF. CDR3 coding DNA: TGTGCCAGCAGGCCCTCCCCCGGGGATCTTCCCGAAACAGATACGCAGTATTTT.

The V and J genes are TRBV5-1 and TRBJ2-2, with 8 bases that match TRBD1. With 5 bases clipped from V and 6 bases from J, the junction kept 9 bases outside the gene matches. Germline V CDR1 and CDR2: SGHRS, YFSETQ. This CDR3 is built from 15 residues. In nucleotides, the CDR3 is TGCGCCAGCAGTCGTACAGGGGGTATGGCCGGGGAGCTGTTTTTT. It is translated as CASSRTGGMAGELFF.

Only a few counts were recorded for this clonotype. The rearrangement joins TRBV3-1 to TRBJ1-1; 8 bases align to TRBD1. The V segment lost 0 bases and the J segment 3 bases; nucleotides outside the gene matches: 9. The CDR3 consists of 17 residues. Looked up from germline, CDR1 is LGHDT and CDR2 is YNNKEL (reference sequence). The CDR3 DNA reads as TGTGCCAGCAGCCAAGATCCCATAGAGACAGGGGACACTGAAGCTTTCTTT. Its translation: CASSQDPIETGDTEAFF.

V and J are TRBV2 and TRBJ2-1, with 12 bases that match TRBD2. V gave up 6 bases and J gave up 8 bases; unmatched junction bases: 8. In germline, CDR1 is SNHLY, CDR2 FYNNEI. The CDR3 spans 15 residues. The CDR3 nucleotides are TGTGCCAGCAGGCCCAGACTAGCGGGAGTCGATGAGCAGTTCTTC. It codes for CASRPRLAGVDEQFF. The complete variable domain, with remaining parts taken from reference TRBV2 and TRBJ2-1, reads EPEVTQTPSHQVTQMGQEVILRCVPISNHLYFYWYRQILGQKVEFLVSFYNNEISEKSEIFDDQFSVERPDGSNFTLKIRSTKLEDSAMYFCASRPRLAGVDEQFFGPGTRLTVL.

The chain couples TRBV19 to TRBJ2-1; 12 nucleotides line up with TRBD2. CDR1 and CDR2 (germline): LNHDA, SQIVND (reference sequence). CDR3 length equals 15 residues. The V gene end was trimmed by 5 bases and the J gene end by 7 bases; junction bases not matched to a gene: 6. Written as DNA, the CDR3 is TGTGCCAGTAGTTTGACTAGCGGGAGTGCAAATGAGCAGTTCTTC. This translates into CASSLTSGSANEQFF. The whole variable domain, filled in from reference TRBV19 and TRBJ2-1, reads DGGITQSPKYLFRKEGQNVTLSCEQNLNHDAMYWYRQDPGQGLRLIYYSQIVNDFQKGDIAEGYSVSREKKESFPLTVTSAQKNPTAFYLCASSLTSGSANEQFFGPGTRLTVL.

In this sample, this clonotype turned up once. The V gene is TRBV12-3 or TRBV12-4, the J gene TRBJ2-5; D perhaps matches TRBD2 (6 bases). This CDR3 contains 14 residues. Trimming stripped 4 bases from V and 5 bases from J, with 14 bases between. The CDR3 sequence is CASSSRGSGETQYF. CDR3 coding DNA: TGTGCCAGCAGTTCCCGGGGTAGCGGCGAGACCCAGTACTTC.

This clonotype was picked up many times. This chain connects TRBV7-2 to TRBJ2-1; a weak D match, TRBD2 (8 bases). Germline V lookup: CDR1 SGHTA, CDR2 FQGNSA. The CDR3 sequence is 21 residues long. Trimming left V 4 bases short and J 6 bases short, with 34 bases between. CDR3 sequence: CASSSNAPGQVPLAGLNEQFF. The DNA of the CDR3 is TGTGCCAGCAGCTCCAACGCTCCAGGACAGGTGCCGTTAGCGGGGCTCAATGAGCAGTTCTTC.

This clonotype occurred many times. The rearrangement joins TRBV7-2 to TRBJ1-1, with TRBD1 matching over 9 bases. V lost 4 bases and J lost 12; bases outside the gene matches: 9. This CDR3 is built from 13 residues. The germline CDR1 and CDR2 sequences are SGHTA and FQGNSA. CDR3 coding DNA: TGTGCCAGCAGCTATCGGGACAGGGTGGGAACTTTCTTT. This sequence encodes CASSYRDRVGTFF.